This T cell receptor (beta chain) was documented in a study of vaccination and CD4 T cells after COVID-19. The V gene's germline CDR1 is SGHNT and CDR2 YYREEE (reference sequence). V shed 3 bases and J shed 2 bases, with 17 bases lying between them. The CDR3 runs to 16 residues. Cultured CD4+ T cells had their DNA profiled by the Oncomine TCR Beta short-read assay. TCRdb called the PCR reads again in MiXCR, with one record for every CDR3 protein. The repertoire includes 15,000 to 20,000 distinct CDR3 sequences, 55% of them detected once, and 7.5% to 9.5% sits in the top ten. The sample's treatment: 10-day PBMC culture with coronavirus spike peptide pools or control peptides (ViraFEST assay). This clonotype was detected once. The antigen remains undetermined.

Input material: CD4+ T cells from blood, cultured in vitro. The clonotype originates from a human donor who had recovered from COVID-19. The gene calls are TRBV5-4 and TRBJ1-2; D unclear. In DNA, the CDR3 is TGTGCCAGCAGCTCTGGAGGACGGAGGACCAACTATGGCTACACCTTC. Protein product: CASSSGGRRTNYGYTF.